The present TCR beta chain was sequenced within a study of blood T cell repertoires in COVID-19. Study information: Nucleic acid was either cDNA or gDNA, and it came from T cells, B-cell-depleted T cells, or PBMCs.

Sequencing was performed with immunoSEQ multiplex PCR; in TCRdb, only in-frame clones are kept and a portion is missing. The data contain 95,000 to 110,000 clones, 80% of them singletons. This CDR3 is 13 amino acids long. The germline V gene encodes CDR1 SGHTA and CDR2 FQGNSA. V was cut by 2 bases and J by 9 bases, with 13 bases left in between. Sequenced material: peripheral blood. This chain joins TRBV7-2 and TRBJ1-2, with D possibly matching TRBD1 (5 bases). The sequence came from a man between 65 and 85 years old with acute or convalescent COVID-19. Written as DNA, the CDR3 is TGTGCCAGCAGCTTAAAACAGGACCCGAGCTACACCTTC. This encodes CASSLKQDPSYTF.